The 28 T cell receptor beta chains reported below all come from one sample, sequenced in a study of a mutant IDH1 vaccine in newly diagnosed glioma (dated by TCRdb to the early 2020s). These receptors have no identified antigens. The time point label on this specimen signifies: week 23, last vaccination. Every vaccine dose consisted of 300 ug of a 20-mer mutant IDH1 peptide in Montanide, administered subcutaneously together with topical imiquimod. The library was obtained by the immunoSEQ multiplex PCR assay. TCRdb carries this immuneACCESS record with in-frame sequences only. Its versions omit some clonotypes, under half of them owing to an unresolved V gene in the studies checked, with the rest unexplained. Present in this sample are about 72,000 clones, approximately 84% of which were seen just once. The biggest ten clones account for about an eighth of the sample. The sample consisted of PBMCs, taken from a glioma patient whose treatment included an IDH1 peptide vaccine. The origin of the receptors is a man aged 18 to 29 with glioma.

This rearrangement joins TRBV30 to TRBJ2-7; TRBD1 might be the D (7 bases). The CDR3 covers 15 residues. V was clipped by 0 bases and J by 6 bases, with 18 bases between them. Germline values: CDR1 GTSNPN, CDR2 SVGIG (reference sequence). The CDR3 region is CAWSVGGGGSFEQYF. The CDR3 nucleotides are TGTGCCTGGAGTGTAGGCGGAGGGGGCTCGTTCGAGCAGTACTTC.

A word on this clone: At one end the junction does not follow the germline gene, possibly because of a read error. The rearrangement links TRBV7-9 to TRBJ2-3; tentative D call: TRBD2 (6 bases). This CDR3 contains 13 residues. Germline V gives CDR1 SEHNR, CDR2 FQNEAQ (reference sequence). The CDR3 nucleotides are TGTGCCGGCAGAGGCGGGATCACAGATACGCAGTATTTT. This encodes CAGRGGITDTQYF.

The chain uses TRBV9 and TRBJ2-5, with 9 bases matching TRBD1. Germline V gene sequence: CDR1 SGDLS, CDR2 YYNGEE. The CDR3 is made up of 15 amino acids. Trimming cost V 0 bases and J 3 bases; bases outside gene matches: 3. The CDR3 sequence: CASSVAGTGKETQYF. CDR3 sequence (DNA): TGTGCCAGCAGCGTAGCTGGGACAGGGAAAGAGACCCAGTACTTC.

This clone was detected once. The chain is built from TRBV5-1 and TRBJ2-1, with D perhaps matching TRBD1 (5 bases). The CDR3 loop spans 15 amino acids. Germline CDR1 SGHRS, CDR2 YFSETQ. Trimming stripped 3 bases from V and 10 bases from J, with 20 bases between. The CDR3 nucleotides are TGCGCCAGCAGCTCCATGGTGGGGCGGTTGGGCGAGCAGTTCTTC. Protein: CASSSMVGRLGEQFF. Supplemented by reference TRBV5-1 and TRBJ2-1, the full variable domain reads KAGVTQTPRYLIKTRGQQVTLSCSPISGHRSVSWYQQTPGQGLQFLFEYFSETQRNKGNFPGRFSGRQFSNSRSEMNVSTLELGDSALYLCASSSMVGRLGEQFFGPGTRLTVL.

The gene calls are TRBV10-3 and TRBJ2-5; tentatively, D is TRBD2 (6 bases). The CDR3 sequence is 15 residues long. V lost 2 bases and J 2 bases, leaving 12 bases between the germline ends. Germline V gene lookup returns CDR1 ENHRY and CDR2 SYGVKD. The CDR3 nucleotides are TGTGCCATCAGTGAGGAGAGTGCGGGGCAAGAGACCCAGTACTTC. This sequence encodes CAISEESAGQETQYF.

This chain connects TRBV5-5 to TRBJ1-1, with D perhaps TRBD1 (6 bases). The CDR3 consists of 15 residues. CDR1 and CDR2 from the germline V gene are SGHKS and YYEKEE (reference sequence). V was clipped by 1 base and J by 4 bases, with 14 bases between them. In DNA form, the CDR3 reads TGTGCCAGCAGCTTGTTGGCGGGGGCAGGCACTGAAGCTTTCTTT. Translating it yields CASSLLAGAGTEAFF. Combining the CDR3 with reference TRBV5-5 and TRBJ1-1 gives the whole variable domain DAGVTQSPTHLIKTRGQQVTLRCSPISGHKSVSWYQQVLGQGPQFIFQYYEKEERGRGNFPDRFSARQFPNYSSELNVNALLLGDSALYLCASSLLAGAGTEAFFGQGTRLTVV.

The chain employs TRBV28 and TRBJ2-7, with D possibly matching TRBD2 (6 bases). Trimming took off 5 bases at V and 6 bases at J, with 20 bases between the two ends. In germline, CDR1 is MDHEN, CDR2 SYDVKM. The CDR3 sequence is 15 residues long. This CDR3 reads CASSGSAGYVGEQYF. The CDR3 region has the DNA TGTGCCAGCAGTGGCTCGGCGGGATATGTCGGCGAGCAGTACTTC.

The chain recombines TRBV28 with TRBJ2-5; D unresolved. The CDR3 sequence is 12 residues long. V lost 7 bases and J lost 1, with 7 bases in between. Germline CDR1 and CDR2: MDHEN and SYDVKM. The CDR3 loop is CASTQTQETQYF. CDR3 coding DNA: TGTGCCAGCACGCAAACCCAAGAGACCCAGTACTTC.

This clone was picked up a small number of times. The chain links TRBV19 to TRBJ1-1, with TRBD1 matching over 8 bases. CDR1 is LNHDA, CDR2 SQIVND, per germline (reference sequence). The ends lost 4 bases at V and 6 bases at J; junction bases unmatched: 7. There are 14 residues in the CDR3. This chain's CDR3 is CASSSGQGVSEAFF. CDR3 nucleotide sequence: TGTGCCAGTAGTAGTGGACAGGGTGTGTCTGAAGCTTTCTTT.

The chain carries TRBV9 and TRBJ2-1; 8 bases agree with TRBD2. Germline CDR1 and CDR2: SGDLS and YYNGEE. The CDR3 is made up of 15 amino acids. The junction had 5 bases not matched to a gene; V was cut back by 0 bases and J by 6 bases. Here the CDR3 reads CASSVGGGRPNEQFF. For the CDR3, the DNA is TGTGCCAGCAGCGTAGGGGGCGGGAGGCCCAATGAGCAGTTCTTC.

The chain recombines TRBV4-1 with TRBJ2-3, with D possibly being TRBD2 (6 bases). This CDR3 has 14 residues. Trimming pared 4 bases from V and 2 bases from J, leaving 10 bases between. Germline CDR1 is MGHRA and CDR2 is YSYEKL. DNA of the CDR3: TGCGCCAGCAGCCTGGGACTCCCCACAGATACGCAGTATTTT. Its protein product is CASSLGLPTDTQYF.

V gene TRBV10-3 combines with J gene TRBJ1-1, with 10 positions matching TRBD1. This CDR3 has 14 amino acids. Germline V gene data show CDR1 as ENHRY and CDR2 as SYGVKD. J gave up 8 bases and V 4 bases, and 7 bases lay outside the gene matches. The CDR3 sequence is CAISGTGTGVEAFF. The DNA of the CDR3 is TGTGCCATCAGTGGGACCGGGACAGGGGTAGAAGCTTTCTTT.

The CDR3 coding sequence is TGTGCCAGCAGCGTAACTCCTACAACCTACGAGCAGTACTTC. Translation gives CASSVTPTTYEQYF. The rearrangement links TRBV9 to TRBJ2-7; no firm D call. Trimming took off 1 base at V and 2 bases at J, with 10 bases between the two ends. Per the germline V gene, CDR1 is SGDLS and CDR2 is YYNGEE. The CDR3 spans 14 residues.

The V call is TRBV7-3, the J call TRBJ2-3, with D unresolved. The CDR3 has 13 amino acids. Trimming shortened V by 3 bases and J by 6 bases, and 10 bases separated the two germline ends. Per germline, CDR1 SGHTA and CDR2 FQGTGA. CDR3 coding DNA: TGTGCCAGCAGCTTCCGACATTCCGATACGCAGTATTTT. As protein: CASSFRHSDTQYF.

The chain couples TRBV11-2 to TRBJ2-5; 9 bases are shared with TRBD2. V dropped 5 bases and J dropped 2; count of bases not matched to a gene: 6. The CDR3 covers 15 residues. Germline CDR1 and CDR2: SGHAT and FQNNGV. The CDR3 spells CASSPRTSAQETQYF. The CDR3 DNA is TGTGCCAGCAGCCCCAGGACTAGCGCGCAAGAGACCCAGTACTTC. The variable domain in full, completed from reference TRBV11-2 and TRBJ2-5, reads EAGVAQSPRYKIIEKRQSVAFWCNPISGHATLYWYQQILGQGPKLLIQFQNNGVVDDSQLPKDRFSAERLKGVDSTLKIQPAKLEDSAVYLCASSPRTSAQETQYFGPGTRLLVL.

This chain uses TRBV4-3 with TRBJ2-6, with TRBD2 as a possible D gene (5 bases). The length of the CDR3 is 17 residues. The V gene's germline CDR1 is LGHNA and CDR2 YSLEER. Trimming cost V 0 bases and J 0 bases, with 9 bases left between them. CDR3 sequence reads: CASSQDAGLSGANVLTF. CDR3 bases: TGCGCCAGCAGCCAAGATGCGGGCCTCTCTGGGGCCAACGTCCTGACTTTC.

The chain has TRBV7-9 and TRBJ1-2; D unresolved. CDR3 length equals 14 residues. The germline V gene has CDR1 SEHNR and CDR2 FQNEAQ (reference sequence). V lost 1 base to trimming and J lost 2 bases, with 8 bases between them. The CDR3 region has the DNA TGTGCCAGCAGCTTAGAGGGTCGGAACTATGGCTACACCTTC. It is translated as CASSLEGRNYGYTF.

The chain combines TRBV5-6 with TRBJ1-1, with 9 bases aligning to TRBD1. This CDR3 has 15 amino acids. Trimming at V came to 4 bases and at J to 2 bases, leaving 6 bases not matched to a gene. Germline V lookup: CDR1 SGHDT, CDR2 YYEEEE. The CDR3: CASSVPGQGNTEAFF. Here the CDR3 DNA reads TGTGCCAGCAGCGTACCGGGACAGGGAAACACTGAAGCTTTCTTT.

This rearrangement joins TRBV5-8 to TRBJ2-7; D is unresolved. Germline CDR1 and CDR2: SGHTS and YDEGEE. Trimming left V 0 bases short and J 7 bases short, with 14 bases between. The CDR3 covers 14 residues. The DNA for the CDR3 is TGTGCCAGCAGCTTGGTAAATGGCGGAACTGAGCAGTACTTC. Translated: CASSLVNGGTEQYF.

The chain uses TRBV7-9 and TRBJ2-7; 10 bases agree with TRBD1. Germline V gene lookup returns CDR1 SEHNR and CDR2 FQNEAQ (reference sequence). V lost 1 base and J lost 2; bases outside the gene matches: 8. The length of the CDR3 is 17 residues. CDR3 sequence (DNA): TGTGCCAGCAGCTTAGAGGGGGTAGGGACAGGGGCCTACGAGCAGTACTTC. It translates to CASSLEGVGTGAYEQYF.

The V and J genes are TRBV7-9 and TRBJ1-2; a weak D match, TRBD1 (6 bases). The V end lost 0 bases, the J end lost 6 bases, and 11 bases lay between the germline ends. Germline assignment: CDR1 SEHNR and CDR2 FQNEAQ (reference sequence). The length of the CDR3 is 14 residues. The CDR3 region is CASSLALAGDGYTF. CDR3 in DNA: TGTGCCAGCAGCTTAGCGCTGGCAGGGGATGGCTACACCTTC. The full variable domain, rest sourced from reference TRBV7-9 and TRBJ1-2, is DTGVSQNPRHKITKRGQNVTFRCDPISEHNRLYWYRQTLGQGPEFLTYFQNEAQLEKSRLLSDRFSAERPKGSFSTLEIQRTEQGDSAMYLCASSLALAGDGYTFGSGTRLTVV.

The V gene is TRBV14, the J gene TRBJ1-6; tentatively, D is TRBD1 (5 bases). This CDR3 is 17 amino acids long. Germline CDR1 and CDR2: SGHDN and FVKESK. Trimming pared 6 bases from V and 0 bases from J, leaving 15 bases between. This chain's CDR3 is CASSKQWGSSYNSPLHF. As DNA, the CDR3 is TGTGCCAGCAGTAAACAGTGGGGGAGCTCCTATAATTCACCCCTCCACTTT.

The J gene is TRBJ2-7, the V gene TRBV28; tentative D call: TRBD2 (6 bases). The CDR3 totals 15 residues. CDR1 is MDHEN, CDR2 SYDVKM, per germline. V lost 7 bases and J lost 9, with 25 bases in between. The CDR3 loop reads CASIGAGTVPPGQYF. The CDR3, as DNA: TGTGCCAGCATCGGAGCTGGGACTGTCCCGCCGGGGCAGTACTTC.

In DNA, the CDR3 is TGTGCCAGCAGCTTAAGACTAGCGGGAGGGGGGGAGACCCAGTACTTC. Protein: CASSLRLAGGGETQYF. This chain connects TRBV7-2 to TRBJ2-5, with 14 bases aligning to TRBD2. The germline CDR1 and CDR2 sequences are SGHTA and FQGNSA. The ends lost 2 bases at V and 5 bases at J; junction bases unmatched: 4. The CDR3 spans 16 residues.

In its sample, this clone was seen once. The V gene is TRBV6-5, the J gene TRBJ1-2; 11 bases map to TRBD1. Germline CDR1 is MNHEY and CDR2 is SVGAGI. With 2 bases clipped from V and 4 bases from J, the junction kept 6 bases outside the gene matches. This CDR3 region has 16 residues. The CDR3, as DNA: TGTGCCAGCAGTTACCGACGGACAGGGGGCTCCTATGGCTACACCTTC. Its translation is CASSYRRTGGSYGYTF.

J is TRBJ2-5 and V is TRBV10-3, with 8 bases that match TRBD1. Trimming at V came to 4 bases and at J to 5 bases, leaving 3 bases not matched to a gene. Germline V CDR1 and CDR2: ENHRY, SYGVKD. This CDR3 has 13 amino acids. This CDR3 reads CAISADRVETQYF. CDR3 bases: TGTGCCATCAGTGCGGACAGGGTCGAGACCCAGTACTTC.

This chain uses TRBV6-5 with TRBJ2-1; 7 bases agree with TRBD1. Germline V CDR1 and CDR2: MNHEY, SVGAGI. Losses at the gene ends were 0 bases for V and 4 bases for J; bases not matched to a gene: 3. This CDR3 contains 15 residues. For the CDR3, the DNA is TGTGCCAGCAGTTACTCCGGGACAGCTTACAATGAGCAGTTCTTC. Translating gives CASSYSGTAYNEQFF.

Concerning this clone: This same CDR3 is encoded by further DNA sequences in the sample. The chain couples TRBV5-6 to TRBJ2-7; the D gene is possibly TRBD2 (6 bases). This CDR3 is 14 amino acids long. Germline CDR1 and CDR2: SGHDT and YYEEEE. V was shortened by 0 bases and J by 1 base, with 8 bases between the two germline ends. The CDR3 DNA follows: TGTGCCAGCAGCTTGGGGGGGGTTTCCTACGAGCAGTACTTC. Translation: CASSLGGVSYEQYF. Complete variable domain (other parts from reference TRBV5-6 and TRBJ2-7): DAGVTQSPTHLIKTRGQQVTLRCSPKSGHDTVSWYQQALGQGPQFIFQYYEEEERQRGNFPDRFSGHQFPNYSSELNVNALLLGDSALYLCASSLGGVSYEQYFGPGTRLTVT.